These 17 T cell receptor beta chains originate from one sample sequenced in a study of T cells in localized non-small cell lung cancer. Only in-frame clones appear in the TCRdb table, and some are missing; sequencing was by immunoSEQ multiplex PCR. In the table there are approximately 80,000 clones, 80% of which are singletons. The sample consisted of peripheral blood, taken before any cancer treatment. These receptors all come from a female donor of 60 years or more with stage I lung adenocarcinoma.

The V call is TRBV2, the J call TRBJ1-1; D gene uncertain. Germline CDR1 reads SNHLY; CDR2 reads FYNNEI. V was cut by 8 bases and J by 6 bases, with 10 bases left in between. The CDR3 has 11 residues. The CDR3 loop reads CASVFGAEAFF. As DNA, the CDR3 is TGTGCCAGCGTTTTCGGAGCTGAAGCTTTCTTT.

This chain connects TRBV7-9 to TRBJ1-2; maybe TRBD1 (5 bases). The CDR3 extends over 15 amino acids. The germline CDR1 and CDR2 sequences are SEHNR and FQNEAQ (reference sequence). V lost 2 bases and J lost 2, with 12 bases in between. The CDR3 DNA is TGTGCCAGCAGCTTAACGGGGGTGGGCAACTATGGCTACACCTTC. Its translation is CASSLTGVGNYGYTF.

This chain joins TRBV5-4 and TRBJ2-5; D call uncertain. The germline V gene has CDR1 SGHNT and CDR2 YYREEE (reference sequence). Trimming removed 0 bases from V and 5 bases from J, with 8 bases in between. CDR3 length equals 13 residues. This CDR3 reads CASSLVQSETQYF. Here the CDR3 DNA reads TGTGCCAGCAGCTTGGTCCAATCGGAGACCCAGTACTTC.

The CDR3 sequence: CASSFQLQETQYF. The CDR3 region has the DNA TGCGCCAGCAGCTTTCAACTACAAGAGACCCAGTACTTC. The V call is TRBV5-1, the J call TRBJ2-5; D gene ambiguous. The CDR3 loop spans 13 amino acids. V was shortened by 2 bases and J by 2 bases, with 7 bases between the two germline ends. The germline V gene encodes CDR1 SGHRS and CDR2 YFSETQ.

The V and J genes are TRBV29-1 and TRBJ1-1, with 11 positions matching TRBD1. V was pared by 6 bases and J by 4 bases, with 13 bases of the junction left unmatched. There are 16 residues in the CDR3. Germline V gene data show CDR1 as SQVTM and CDR2 as ANQGSEA. The CDR3 here is CSVPGTGGISGTEAFF. CDR3 nucleotide sequence: TGCAGCGTACCCGGGACAGGGGGTATTAGTGGCACTGAAGCTTTCTTT.

This clone appeared a few times. The V call is TRBV27, the J call TRBJ1-5; tentatively, D is TRBD1 (6 bases). The CDR3 spans 14 residues. Trimming stripped 6 bases from V and 7 bases from J, with 16 bases between. Per the germline V gene, CDR1 is MNHEY and CDR2 is SMNVEV (reference sequence). CDR3 amino acids: CASSPLQGRQPQHF. DNA for the CDR3: TGTGCCAGCAGCCCCCTACAGGGTAGACAGCCCCAGCATTTT.

The CDR3 bases are TGTGCCAGCAGCGTAGGTCTGGGTGCGGGGAGGAGGGGAGGGAGCACTGAAGCTTTCTTT. It yields the protein CASSVGLGAGRRGGSTEAFF. This chain connects TRBV9 to TRBJ1-1; D possibly corresponds to TRBD1 (5 bases). This CDR3 region has 20 residues. Between the trimmed V and J ends, which lost 0 bases and 4 bases, there was a span of 28 bases. The V gene's germline CDR1 is SGDLS and CDR2 YYNGEE.

The chain links TRBV5-1 to TRBJ2-1; TRBD2 aligns across 10 bases. The CDR3 totals 16 residues. Unmatched junction bases numbered 8, after V lost 4 bases and J lost 4 bases. Germline V gene lookup returns CDR1 SGHRS and CDR2 YFSETQ. The DNA for the CDR3 is TGCGCCAGCAGCAAGTTAGCGGGGGGTTCTTACAATGAGCAGTTCTTC. This translates into CASSKLAGGSYNEQFF. Complete variable domain (other parts from reference TRBV5-1 and TRBJ2-1): KAGVTQTPRYLIKTRGQQVTLSCSPISGHRSVSWYQQTPGQGLQFLFEYFSETQRNKGNFPGRFSGRQFSNSRSEMNVSTLELGDSALYLCASSKLAGGSYNEQFFGPGTRLTVL.

This sequence joins TRBV19 and TRBJ1-5, with unresolved D. The CDR3 is 13 amino acids. Between the trimmed V and J ends, which lost 9 bases and 1 base, there was a span of 10 bases. CDR1 LNHDA and CDR2 SQIVND come from the germline V gene (reference sequence). CDR3 amino acids: CASRLVSNQPQHF. The CDR3 coding sequence is TGTGCCAGCAGATTGGTCAGCAATCAGCCCCAGCATTTT.

This clone was observed a handful of times. The chain combines TRBV7-2 with TRBJ1-1; no firm D call. Trimming removed 6 bases from V and 7 bases from J, with 15 bases in between. Germline lookup yields CDR1 SGHTA and CDR2 FQGNSA. The length of the CDR3 is 13 residues. The CDR3 nucleotides read TGTGCCAGCAGATCACAGCCTCGCGGTGAAGCTTTCTTT. The encoded protein is CASRSQPRGEAFF.

V is TRBV19 and J is TRBJ1-1; no clear D gene. Germline V gives CDR1 LNHDA, CDR2 SQIVND (reference sequence). Trimming left V 5 bases short and J 0 bases short, with 13 bases between. The CDR3 has 15 residues. The CDR3 DNA reads as TGTGCCAGTAGTGTTACCATTACCATGAACACTGAAGCTTTCTTT. Translation gives CASSVTITMNTEAFF.

CDR3: CASSMTGGNQPQHF. The CDR3 DNA follows: TGTGCCAGCAGTATGACGGGGGGAAACCAGCCCCAGCATTTT. This chain joins TRBV6-5 and TRBJ1-5; TRBD1 might be the D (5 bases). The V gene lost 5 bases and the J gene lost 7 bases, with 15 bases spanning the gap. The CDR3 runs 14 residues. Germline CDR1 is MNHEY and CDR2 is SVGAGI.

This clone was seen repeatedly, ten times or more. V and J are TRBV9 and TRBJ2-6; D call uncertain. Germline CDR1 SGDLS, CDR2 YYNGEE. V lost 2 bases, J lost 0 bases, and 12 bases lay in between. The CDR3 runs 17 residues. The CDR3 is CASSVWSERSGANVLTF. CDR3 sequence (DNA): TGTGCCAGCAGCGTTTGGTCCGAGCGCTCTGGGGCCAACGTCCTGACTTTC.

V gene TRBV5-1 combines with J gene TRBJ2-1; the match to TRBD1 covers 9 bases. Unmatched junction bases numbered 5, after V lost 3 bases and J lost 4 bases. This CDR3 contains 15 residues. Germline values: CDR1 SGHRS, CDR2 YFSETQ. The CDR3 protein is CASSWGDRVYNEQFF. CDR3 DNA: TGCGCCAGCAGCTGGGGGGACAGGGTGTACAATGAGCAGTTCTTC.

V gene TRBV7-8 combines with J gene TRBJ1-4; 7 positions agree with TRBD1. Germline loops: CDR1 SGHVS, CDR2 FQNEAQ. J gave up 2 bases and V 2 bases, and 2 bases lay outside the gene matches. This CDR3 is 15 amino acids long. The CDR3 loop is CASSLWTGTNEKLFF. In DNA form, the CDR3 reads TGTGCCAGCAGCTTATGGACAGGCACTAATGAAAAACTGTTTTTT.

This clone has just one count. The J gene is TRBJ1-4, the V gene TRBV30, with 7 bases fitting TRBD1. The length of the CDR3 is 14 residues. CDR1 is GTSNPN, CDR2 SVGIG, per germline (reference sequence). J was trimmed by 2 bases and V by 5 bases; bases with no gene match: 5. DNA of the CDR3: TGTGCCTGGGCCCTGGGACAGACTAATGAAAAACTGTTTTTT. Protein: CAWALGQTNEKLFF.

V and J are TRBV9 and TRBJ1-5; tentatively, D is TRBD1 (6 bases). Germline assignment: CDR1 SGDLS and CDR2 YYNGEE. V was trimmed by 0 bases and J by 0 bases, leaving 16 bases between them. The CDR3 length is 18 residues. CDR3 in amino acids: CASSVVRTDTHSNQPQHF. CDR3 in DNA: TGTGCCAGCAGCGTAGTTAGGACAGATACACATAGCAATCAGCCCCAGCATTTT. The full variable domain, with the rest looked up from reference TRBV9 and TRBJ1-5, is DSGVTQTPKHLITATGQRVTLRCSPRSGDLSVYWYQQSLDQGLQFLIQYYNGEERAKGNILERFSAQQFPDLHSELNLSSLELGDSALYFCASSVVRTDTHSNQPQHFGDGTRLSIL.